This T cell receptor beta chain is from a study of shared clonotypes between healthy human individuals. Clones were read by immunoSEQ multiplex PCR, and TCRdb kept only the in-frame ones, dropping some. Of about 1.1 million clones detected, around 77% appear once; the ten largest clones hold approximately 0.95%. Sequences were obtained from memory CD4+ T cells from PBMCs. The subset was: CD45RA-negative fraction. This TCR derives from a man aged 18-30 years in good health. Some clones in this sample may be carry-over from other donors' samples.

DNA of the CDR3: TGTGCCAGCTCACGATCGGGACAAAACAATGAGCAGTTCTTC. Translation gives CASSRSGQNNEQFF. V and J are TRBV18 and TRBJ2-1; a possible D gene is TRBD1 (6 bases). The germline gives CDR1 KGHSH, CDR2 LQKENI. V was pared by 4 bases and J by 5 bases, with 12 bases between. The CDR3 runs 14 residues.